This is a list of T cell receptor beta chains from one sample in a study of Ad26.COV2.S vaccination and SARS-CoV-2 variants. Repertoires were generated with immunoSEQ multiplex PCR, while TCRdb's copy carries only in-frame clones and drops some. The sample has around 450,000 clones; nearly 90% are singletons. This specimen consisted of peripheral blood, obtained in a trial of Ad26.COV2.S vaccine versus placebo. These receptors originate from a person between 18 and 60 years old who received the Ad26.COV2.S COVID-19 vaccine or a placebo. Both conserved end residues are part of each CDR3. The D gene is left open where the match is weak. Expanded clones get a size class; other rows say once, few or many, or leave the size out.

CDR3 protein: CASSSGPSRFF; CDR3 DNA: TGTGCCAGTAGTTCCGGTCCCTCTCGGTTCTTC; V gene: TRBV19; J gene: TRBJ2-1; clone size: once; D gene: NA
CDR3 protein: CASARGGANTGELFF; CDR3 DNA: TGTGCCAGCGCACGAGGAGGAGCGAACACCGGGGAGCTGTTTTTT; V gene: TRBV7-2; J gene: TRBJ2-2; clone size: NA; D gene: NA
CDR3 protein: CASSLKTGEAGELFF; CDR3 DNA: TGTGCCAGCAGCTTGAAGACAGGGGAGGCCGGGGAGCTGTTTTTT; V gene: TRBV7-9; J gene: TRBJ2-2; clone size: NA; D gene: TRBD1
CDR3 protein: CASSFPSGGQASEKLFF; CDR3 DNA: TGTGCCAGCAGCTTCCCCTCGGGGGGTCAAGCTAGTGAAAAACTGTTTTTT; V gene: TRBV7-9; J gene: TRBJ1-4; clone size: NA; D gene: NA
CDR3 protein: CASLPGQGNLNTEAFF; CDR3 DNA: TGTGCCAGTCTCCCGGGACAGGGGAACCTGAACACTGAAGCTTTCTTT; V gene: TRBV19; J gene: TRBJ1-1; clone size: few; D gene: TRBD1
CDR3 protein: CASSGDSRTGIAHNTEAFF; CDR3 DNA: TGTGCCAGCAGTGGGGACTCCCGGACAGGGATCGCCCACAACACTGAAGCTTTCTTT; V gene: TRBV2; J gene: TRBJ1-1; clone size: NA; D gene: TRBD1
CDR3 protein: CASSYSSGGRNIQYF; CDR3 DNA: TGTGCCAGCAGTTACTCGAGCGGGGGCAGAAACATTCAGTACTTC; V gene: TRBV6-6; J gene: TRBJ2-4; clone size: NA; D gene: TRBD2
CDR3 protein: CASSLGNYQETQYF; CDR3 DNA: TGCGCCAGCAGCTTAGGCAACTACCAAGAGACCCAGTACTTC; V gene: TRBV5-1; J gene: TRBJ2-5; clone size: NA; D gene: NA
CDR3 protein: CASSLGGDKRYNEQFF; CDR3 DNA: TGTGCCAGCAGCTTAGGGGGGGACAAACGTTACAATGAGCAGTTCTTC; V gene: TRBV7-9; J gene: TRBJ2-1; clone size: NA; D gene: NA
CDR3 protein: CASSQESSYSNQPQHF; CDR3 DNA: TGCGCCAGCAGCCAAGAAAGCAGCTATAGCAATCAGCCCCAGCATTTT; V gene: TRBV4-1; J gene: TRBJ1-5; clone size: few; D gene: NA
CDR3 protein: CASSLDGGSFAQPQHF; CDR3 DNA: TGTGCCAGCAGCTTAGATGGGGGGAGTTTTGCTCAGCCCCAGCATTTT; V gene: TRBV7-2; J gene: TRBJ1-5; clone size: NA; D gene: NA
CDR3 protein: CASIPNSGGLYNEQFF; CDR3 DNA: TGTGCCAGCATCCCCAATAGCGGGGGGCTCTACAATGAGCAGTTCTTC; V gene: TRBV7-2; J gene: TRBJ2-1; clone size: NA; D gene: TRBD2
CDR3 protein: CASSWDRAAGELFF; CDR3 DNA: TGTGCCAGCAGCTGGGACAGGGCCGCGGGGGAGCTGTTTTTT; V gene: TRBV7-2; J gene: TRBJ2-2; clone size: NA; D gene: TRBD1
CDR3 protein: CATSSPAMGYNEQFF; CDR3 DNA: TGTGCCACCAGCTCCCCGGCGATGGGGTACAATGAGCAGTTCTTC; V gene: TRBV15; J gene: TRBJ2-1; clone size: NA; D gene: NA
CDR3 protein: CASSLGQRRDQPQHF; CDR3 DNA: TGTGCCAGCAGCCTGGGACAGAGAAGGGATCAGCCCCAGCATTTT; V gene: TRBV6-2/TRBV6-3; J gene: TRBJ1-5; clone size: NA; D gene: TRBD1
CDR3 protein: CASSLGVPILEQYF; CDR3 DNA: TGTGCCAGCAGTTTGGGGGTTCCCATACTCGAGCAGTACTTC; V gene: TRBV6-5; J gene: TRBJ2-7; clone size: NA; D gene: NA
CDR3 protein: CASRSGRQGLEKLFF; CDR3 DNA: TGCGCCAGCAGAAGCGGGAGGCAGGGACTTGAAAAACTGTTTTTT; V gene: TRBV5-1; J gene: TRBJ1-4; clone size: NA; D gene: NA
CDR3 protein: CASSAGLGQPQHF; CDR3 DNA: TGTGCCAGCAGCGCAGGGTTGGGGCAGCCCCAGCATTTT; V gene: TRBV9; J gene: TRBJ1-5; clone size: NA; D gene: NA
CDR3 protein: CASSLGDDTQYF; CDR3 DNA: TGTGCCAGCAGCCTCGGGGATGATACGCAGTATTTT; V gene: TRBV6-5; J gene: TRBJ2-3; clone size: once; D gene: NA
CDR3 protein: CASSPGTAEDQPQHF; CDR3 DNA: TGTGCCAGCAGCCCCGGGACCGCGGAGGACCAGCCCCAGCATTTT; V gene: TRBV5-4; J gene: TRBJ1-5; clone size: NA; D gene: NA
CDR3 protein: CASRQGSRDTEAFF; CDR3 DNA: TGTGCCAGCAGGCAGGGATCAAGGGACACTGAAGCTTTCTTT; V gene: TRBV11-1; J gene: TRBJ1-1; clone size: NA; D gene: NA